A single sample is the source of the 20 T cell receptor beta chains below, sequenced in a study of blood T cell repertoires in COVID-19 (dated by TCRdb to 2019 to 2021). Library prep was done by the immunoSEQ multiplex PCR assay. In its TCRdb copy, this immuneACCESS table keeps in-frame sequences only and misses some clones. Where compared with another copy, unresolved V genes explain less than half of these, and the others have no known cause. Here the sample has tens of thousands of clones; about four fifths occur a single time. Approximately 6.1% of the sample is in the top ten clones. The sequenced material came from peripheral blood. The source of these receptors is a woman over 75 with acute or convalescent COVID-19.

This clone was detected only a few times. The J gene is TRBJ2-2, the V gene TRBV5-1, with TRBD2 matching over 11 bases. The CDR3 loop spans 15 amino acids. Germline V gene sequence: CDR1 SGHRS, CDR2 YFSETQ. The junction had 4 bases not matched to a gene; V was cut back by 3 bases and J by 6 bases. The CDR3 spells CASSYSGGAAGELFF. Written as DNA, the CDR3 is TGCGCCAGCAGCTATAGCGGGGGGGCCGCCGGGGAGCTGTTTTTT.

The gene calls are TRBV18 and TRBJ2-5, with D possibly TRBD1 on 5 matching bases. The CDR3 is 14 residues long. Germline V gives CDR1 KGHSH, CDR2 LQKENI. Between the trimmed V and J ends, which lost 3 bases and 3 bases, there was a span of 11 bases. In DNA, the CDR3 is TGTGCCAGCTCACCCGACAGAATCAAAGAGACCCAGTACTTC. Protein: CASSPDRIKETQYF.

The chain employs TRBV3-1 (or the pseudogene TRBV3-2) and TRBJ2-1, with 7 bases identical to TRBD1. The CDR3 has 18 amino acids. CDR1 and CDR2 (germline): LGHDT, YNNKEL (reference sequence). The V segment lost 4 bases and the J segment 0 bases; nucleotides outside the gene matches: 12. The CDR3 spells CASSLYRTGRSSYNEQFF. CDR3 bases: TGTGCCAGCAGCCTTTATCGGACAGGCCGGAGCTCCTACAATGAGCAGTTCTTC.

The rearrangement uses TRBV5-6 and TRBJ1-1; D might be TRBD1 (5 bases). CDR1 SGHDT and CDR2 YYEEEE come from the germline V gene. The CDR3 runs to 14 residues. Trimming removed 4 bases at V and 4 bases at J, with 14 bases between. The CDR3 loop is CASSLYGAVTEAFF. The CDR3, as DNA: TGTGCCAGCAGCCTCTATGGGGCCGTCACTGAAGCTTTCTTT.

This clone has only one observation. The chain employs TRBV19 and TRBJ2-1; TRBD1 is a possible D gene (6 bases). Germline V CDR1 and CDR2: LNHDA, SQIVND (reference sequence). This CDR3 comprises 13 residues. V shed 6 bases and J shed 4 bases, with 10 bases lying between them. This chain's CDR3 is CASRGQGYNEQFF. CDR3 nucleotides: TGTGCCAGTAGAGGGCAGGGGTACAATGAGCAGTTCTTC.

V and J are TRBV18 and TRBJ2-1, with 10 bases that match TRBD1. The CDR3 contains 16 residues. The junction had 7 bases not matched to a gene; V was cut back by 3 bases and J by 5 bases. CDR1 and CDR2 from the germline V gene are KGHSH and LQKENI. CDR3 loop: CASSPDRGRADNEQFF. The CDR3 bases are TGTGCCAGCTCACCCGACAGGGGGCGCGCAGACAATGAGCAGTTCTTC.

This clone has more than one count but fewer than ten. CDR3 region: CASTTGNYGYTF. CDR3 nucleotides: TGTGCCAGCACCACCGGGAACTATGGCTACACCTTC. The J gene is TRBJ1-2, the V gene TRBV2; D gene ambiguous. V was shortened by 7 bases and J by 2 bases, with 8 bases between the two germline ends. The CDR3 runs 12 residues. The germline CDR1 and CDR2 sequences are SNHLY and FYNNEI.

In this sample, this clone turned up a few times. This chain links TRBV7-8 with TRBJ2-2, with 7 bases aligning to TRBD1. Germline V CDR1 and CDR2: SGHVS, FQNEAQ. V lost 2 bases, J lost 2 bases, and 14 bases stayed unmatched. The CDR3 loop spans 19 amino acids. The DNA for the CDR3 is TGTGCCAGCAGCTTAACGGGACAGCTCCAGGGGAAAAACACCGGGGAGCTGTTTTTT. This sequence encodes CASSLTGQLQGKNTGELFF.

The genes are TRBV27 and TRBJ1-1, with TRBD1 as a possible D gene (5 bases). The CDR3 has 12 amino acids. CDR1 MNHEY and CDR2 SMNVEV come from the germline V gene (reference sequence). The germline V and J ends were trimmed by 5 bases and 8 bases, with 12 bases remaining between them. CDR3 DNA sequence: TGTGCCAGCAGTACGCGGGACGGAGAAGCTTTCTTT. This translates into CASSTRDGEAFF.

This clone is a singleton in its sample. The chain is built from TRBV19 and TRBJ1-3, with unresolved D. CDR1 LNHDA and CDR2 SQIVND come from the germline V gene (reference sequence). V lost 4 bases to trimming and J lost 0 bases, with 7 bases between them. This CDR3 spans 14 amino acids. CDR3 bases: TGTGCCAGTAGTAAAGGGAGCTCTGGAAACACCATATATTTT. The encoded protein is CASSKGSSGNTIYF.

A note on this clone: An end of the junction differs from the germline gene, which may be a read error. This chain joins TRBV6-1 and TRBJ1-1; 8 bases are shared with TRBD1. This CDR3 region has 15 residues. Germline V gene data show CDR1 as MNHNS and CDR2 as SASEGT. CDR3 nucleotides: TGTGCCAGCAGGGAAGACAGGGGCTGGGACACTGAAGCTTTCTTT. It translates to CASREDRGWDTEAFF.

The chain employs TRBV6-1 and TRBJ2-7; D call uncertain. Trimming cost V 2 bases and J 0 bases, with 14 bases left between them. Germline assignment: CDR1 MNHNS and CDR2 SASEGT. The CDR3 totals 16 residues. This CDR3 is CASSERRIGVSYEQYF. DNA of the CDR3: TGTGCCAGCAGTGAACGTCGGATCGGAGTCTCCTACGAGCAGTACTTC.

This clone was counted a few times. Distinct nucleotide sequences in the sample also encode this CDR3. V and J are TRBV4-2 and TRBJ2-7, with D possibly being TRBD2 (5 bases). V was pared by 0 bases and J by 0 bases, with 9 bases between. CDR1 LGHNA and CDR2 YNFKEQ come from the germline V gene. CDR3 length: 15 amino acids. CDR3 residues: CASSQDPRGSYEQYF. The CDR3 nucleotides read TGTGCCAGCAGCCAAGATCCCCGGGGCTCCTACGAGCAGTACTTC.

This rearrangement joins TRBV12-3 or TRBV12-4 to TRBJ1-1; no definite D call. The CDR3 loop spans 13 amino acids. Between the trimmed V and J ends, which lost 3 bases and 1 base, there was a span of 6 bases. The CDR3 nucleotides read TGTGCCAGCAGTTTCACAAGGAACACTGAAGCTTTCTTT. It yields the protein CASSFTRNTEAFF.

The CDR3 spells CASNSGANQPQHF. CDR3 bases: TGTGCCAGCAACTCGGGTGCCAATCAGCCCCAGCATTTT. This chain uses TRBV5-6 with TRBJ1-5; D call uncertain. Trimming removed 6 bases from V and 3 bases from J, with 10 bases in between. The CDR3 contains 13 residues. CDR1 is SGHDT and CDR2 is YYEEEE in the germline V gene.

V and J are TRBV5-1 and TRBJ2-7; 10 bases map to TRBD2. The length of the CDR3 is 14 residues. Looked up from germline, CDR1 is SGHRS and CDR2 is YFSETQ. V lost 0 bases and J lost 6; bases outside the gene matches: 3. The CDR3 DNA follows: TGCGCCAGCAGCTTGGCGGGACTAGCGAGCGAGCAGTACTTC. Translated, it gives CASSLAGLASEQYF.

This clone has more than one count but fewer than ten. CDR3 nucleotide sequence: TGTGCCAGCAGCTTGGTCCAGGGGGCCGGGGATACGCAGTATTTT. Translated, it gives CASSLVQGAGDTQYF. The V gene is TRBV5-5, the J gene TRBJ2-3; TRBD1 matches 8 bases. Trimming at V came to 0 bases and at J to 6 bases, leaving 6 bases not matched to a gene. The CDR3 is 15 amino acids. Looked up from germline, CDR1 is SGHKS and CDR2 is YYEKEE (reference sequence).

The chain carries TRBV7-9 and TRBJ1-2; a possible D gene is TRBD1 (5 bases). The V gene's germline CDR1 is SEHNR and CDR2 FQNEAQ (reference sequence). Trimming pared 2 bases from V and 0 bases from J, leaving 13 bases between. The CDR3 contains 16 residues. The CDR3 reads CASSLPLTEANYGYTF. The CDR3 nucleotides read TGTGCCAGCAGCTTACCCCTGACAGAAGCTAACTATGGCTACACCTTC.

The V and J genes are TRBV7-9 and TRBJ1-2; 10 bases map to TRBD1. The length of the CDR3 is 16 residues. Losses at the gene ends were 8 bases for V and 2 bases for J; bases not matched to a gene: 11. In germline, CDR1 is SEHNR, CDR2 FQNEAQ (reference sequence). The DNA of the CDR3 is TGTGCCAGCGACCCGTCCGGGACAGGGGAAAACTATGGCTACACCTTC. Encoded protein: CASDPSGTGENYGYTF.

The chain employs TRBV6-5 and TRBJ1-2, with TRBD1 identical over 7 bases. CDR1 and CDR2 (germline): MNHEY, SVGAGI. V trimming: 6 bases; J trimming: 6 bases; junction bases outside the gene matches: 13. The CDR3 consists of 15 residues. Written as DNA, the CDR3 is TGTGCCAGCAGCCAAAAGAGGGACAGCCCCCATGGCTACACCTTC. This encodes CASSQKRDSPHGYTF.